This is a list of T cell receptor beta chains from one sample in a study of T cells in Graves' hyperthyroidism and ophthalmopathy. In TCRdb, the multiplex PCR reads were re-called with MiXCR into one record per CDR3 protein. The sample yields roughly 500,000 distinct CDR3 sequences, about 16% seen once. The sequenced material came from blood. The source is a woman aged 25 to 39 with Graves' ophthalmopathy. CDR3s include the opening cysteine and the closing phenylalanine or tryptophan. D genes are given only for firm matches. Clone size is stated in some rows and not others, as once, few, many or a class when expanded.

CASSADRGKNIQYF,TGTGCCAGCAGTGCCGACAGGGGGAAAAACATTCAGTACTTC,TRBJ2-4,TRBV2,many,TRBD1
CASGLDNEQFF,TGTGCTAGTGGTTTAGACAATGAGCAGTTCTTC,TRBJ2-1,TRBV12-5,many,.
CASSQTSGRSRNEQFF,TGTGCCAGTAGTCAGACTAGCGGGAGGTCTCGAAATGAGCAGTTCTTC,TRBJ2-1,TRBV19,few,TRBD2
CASSYGSRNQPQHF,TGTGCCAGCAGTTACGGCAGCCGCAATCAGCCCCAGCATTTT,TRBJ1-5,TRBV6-2/TRBV6-3,few,.
CASGKAVTGELFF,TGTGCCAGCGGGAAAGCGGTCACCGGGGAGCTGTTTTTT,TRBJ2-2,TRBV6-4,few,.
CASSLAEGLMDTQYF,TGCGCCAGCAGCTTGGCCGAGGGTTTGATGGATACGCAGTATTTT,TRBJ2-3,TRBV5-1,many,.
CASSSFYLGQGWWRSQPQHF,TGTGCCAGCAGTTCCTTTTACCTAGGACAGGGGTGGTGGAGGTCACAGCCCCAGCATTTT,TRBJ1-5,TRBV28,many,TRBD1
CASSLEGGRVGDEQYF,TGTGCCAGCAGCTTAGAGGGGGGGCGGGTTGGCGACGAGCAGTACTTC,TRBJ2-7,TRBV7-2,many,.
CASRRDPESTDTQYF,TGCGCCAGCAGGAGGGACCCGGAAAGCACAGATACGCAGTATTTT,TRBJ2-3,TRBV10-1,few,.
CASSLPGLTEAFF,TGTGCCAGCAGCCTCCCGGGGCTCACTGAAGCTTTCTTT,TRBJ1-1,TRBV7-2,few,.
CASSRLGTGGEYTEAFF,TGTGCCAGCAGCCGACTAGGGACAGGGGGCGAGTACACTGAAGCTTTCTTT,TRBJ1-1,TRBV11-2,once,TRBD1
CASSQELAGGTANTGELFF,TGTGCCAGCAGCCAAGAACTAGCGGGAGGTACAGCGAACACCGGGGAGCTGTTTTTT,TRBJ2-2,TRBV3-1,many,TRBD2
CATSSRDRVRTRSYNEQFF,TGTGCCACCAGCAGCCGGGACAGGGTCCGAACGAGGTCCTACAATGAGCAGTTCTTC,TRBJ2-1,TRBV15,.,TRBD1
CASSPGTAGQYF,TGTGCCAGCAGTCCCGGGACAGCCGGGCAGTACTTC,TRBJ2-7,TRBV6-2/TRBV6-3,few,TRBD1
CSAEAWTAIYEQYF,TGCAGTGCTGAGGCCTGGACGGCGATCTACGAGCAGTACTTC,TRBJ2-7,TRBV20-1,many,.
CAWAAGDEQYF,TGTGCCTGGGCCGCGGGAGACGAGCAGTACTTC,TRBJ2-7,TRBV30,many,TRBD2
CSDRQGDGYTF,TGCAGCGACCGACAGGGGGATGGCTACACCTTC,TRBJ1-2,TRBV29-1,few,TRBD1